This T cell receptor beta chain was captured by sequencing in a study of identifying expanded T cells in peripheral blood (dated by TCRdb to between 2019 and 2020). About the study as a whole: Technical replicates were generated by sequencing separate aliquots of the same genomic DNA pool, with four replicates compared pairwise.

TCRbeta CDR3 regions were profiled by bias-controlled multiplex PCR amplification of genomic DNA with the immunoSEQ Assay. The published analysis was carried out like this. The absolute abundance of each unique TCRbeta CDR3 region was quantified after sequences were collapsed and filtered. Differential abundance was tested with two models: a binomial (Fisher-equivalent) model and a beta-binomial model that adds time-dependent variance fitted from healthy donors. Clones with fewer than 5 combined templates were removed, and differential abundance was called for clones with a Benjamini-Hochberg FDR below 0.01. The form v = (b*log(k)+a)^2 was used to model beta-binomial variance as a function of total template count across the two samples. The table comes from immuneACCESS by way of TCRdb, which keeps in-frame sequences with V and J called. Part of the clones is missing from these tables; in studies checked, under half for an unresolved V gene and the rest for unknown reasons. The V and J calls and clone size were taken over from that table, and D and trimming were inferred from the DNA. This sample has 75,000 to 95,000 clones in its table, and about 89% of those were observed once. The top ten constitute around 3% of the sample.

The study at large found these results: Across all healthy-donor time intervals, the beta-binomial model significantly lowered both the number of clones called differentially abundant and the false-positive rate. The authors expected that over much longer intervals, such as months to years, biological variance in healthy repertoires might increase even further. In all healthy donors, the variance in clone template counts between samples taken around 2 weeks apart rose significantly as total template count increased. The binomial model flagged 0.9 to 1.5 differentially abundant clones between technical replicates, compared with roughly 15 over around 2 weeks and 19 to 20 over about four weeks.

Remarks on this clone: It has no known antigen specificity. Within one base of it there is no much larger clone, and no base qualities were kept.

During the collection period, no infections or other immune events were recorded for the healthy donors. To calibrate time-dependent variance in a beta-binomial model of T-cell clone differential abundance, blood repertoires from healthy donors were used as a training cohort. There were roughly 10 healthy donors in the training cohort, of whom 3 were female and 7 were male. On average the donors were 43 years old, and their ages spanned roughly 25 to 65 years. Obtained from a commercial supplier, whole blood was collected from each healthy donor at three time points set two to three weeks apart. For immunosequencing, genomic DNA was extracted from whole blood that had not been sorted. What was sequenced was blood. The receptor's source is a person between 18 and 75 years old in good health.

The CDR3 region reads CASRDGGHGLDTQYF. The nucleotide sequence reads as follows: TGTGCCAGCAGGGATGGGGGCCATGGGTTAGATACGCAGTATTTT. The V and J genes are TRBV6-1 and TRBJ2-3; tentative D gene TRBD1, with 6 bases matching. CDR3 length: 15 amino acids, cysteine to phenylalanine. Solely the CDR3 DNA is kept, with 45 bases framed from the first base. V loses 6 bases, J loses 5 bases, and the germline ends lie 18 bases apart. The germline V gene provides CDR1 MNHNS and CDR2 SASEGT.